This TCR beta chain was sequenced during a study of cytomegalovirus exposure and HLA in healthy donors. Though probably carrying unrecorded immune exposures, donors were nominally healthy at sampling. Amplification used 60 Vbeta primers and 13 Jbeta primers. Sequenced by immunoSEQ multiplex PCR; TCRdb stores in-frame clones only, minus some. The data hold about 110,000 clones, with roughly 70% observed a single time. Regarding this clone: No antigen is known for it.

Overall study findings and caveats: Looking again later, the authors saw that most CMV-associated TCR beta chains seemed HLA-restricted. Earlier results showed most TCR beta V segments being productive about 90% or about 30% of the time. V- and J-gene trimming in TCR beta was tied to a missense DCLRE1C variant by an analysis performed later.

J lost 3 bases, V lost 4 bases, and 14 bases had no gene match. The CDR3 has 17 residues. Germline V lookup: CDR1 SEHNR, CDR2 FQNEAQ (reference sequence). Sequencing used PBMCs. The TCR was taken from a man in his forties or fifties in good health and CMV-seronegative. The J gene is TRBJ1-2, the V gene TRBV7-9; 7 positions match TRBD1. CDR3 loop: CASSSADRAAFHYGYTF. The CDR3 coding sequence is TGTGCCAGCAGCTCAGCAGACAGGGCTGCGTTTCACTATGGCTACACCTTC.